This is a list of T cell receptor beta chains from one sample in a study of CD8 T cells in Susac syndrome. In TCRdb, the immunoSEQ multiplex PCR reads were re-called with MiXCR into one record per CDR3 protein. This table holds roughly 120,000 distinct CDR3 sequences, around 94% found once. Material: CD4+ T cells from PBMCs. These receptors all come from a human donor in good health. The CDR3 runs from the conserved cysteine through the conserved F or W.

v_gene | CDR3aa
TRBV5-1 | CASRTGTDNEKLFF
TRBV29-1 | CSVDPQNTEAFF
TRBV15 | CATSVMNTEAFF
TRBV10-1 | CASSEAGGTEAFF
TRBV5-1 | CASSTYDRGPEETQYF
TRBV3-1 | CASSPAGASNQPQHF
TRBV6-5 | CASFTPGQAYEQYF
TRBV12-3/TRBV12-4 | CASREGQANQPQHF
TRBV20-1 | CSVLEASSGNTIYF
TRBV5-4 | CASSLTGTGLSEQYF
TRBV5-1 | CASSLEGDPSYEQYF